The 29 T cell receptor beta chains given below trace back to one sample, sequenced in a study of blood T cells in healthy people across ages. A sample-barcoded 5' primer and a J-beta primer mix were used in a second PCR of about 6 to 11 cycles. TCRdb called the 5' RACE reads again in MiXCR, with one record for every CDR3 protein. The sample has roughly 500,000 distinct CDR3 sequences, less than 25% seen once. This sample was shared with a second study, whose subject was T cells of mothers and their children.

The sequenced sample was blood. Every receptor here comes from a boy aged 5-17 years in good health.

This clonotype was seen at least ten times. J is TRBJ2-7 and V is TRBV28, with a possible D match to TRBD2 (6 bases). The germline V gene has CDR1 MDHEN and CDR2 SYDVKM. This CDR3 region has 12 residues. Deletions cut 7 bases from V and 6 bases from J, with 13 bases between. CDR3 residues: CASNGGPLEQYF. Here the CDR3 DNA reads TGTGCCAGCAATGGAGGGCCCCTCGAGCAGTACTTC.

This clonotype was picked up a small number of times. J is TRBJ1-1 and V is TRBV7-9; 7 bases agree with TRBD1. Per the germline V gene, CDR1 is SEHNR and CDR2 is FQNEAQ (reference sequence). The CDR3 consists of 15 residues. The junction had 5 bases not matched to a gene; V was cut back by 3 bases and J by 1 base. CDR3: CASSFRQGGNTEAFF. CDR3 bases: TGTGCCAGCAGCTTCCGACAGGGAGGGAACACTGAAGCTTTCTTT.

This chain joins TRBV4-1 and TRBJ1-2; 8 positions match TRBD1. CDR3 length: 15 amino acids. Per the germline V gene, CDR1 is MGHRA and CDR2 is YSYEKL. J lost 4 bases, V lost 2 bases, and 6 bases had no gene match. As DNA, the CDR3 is TGCGCCAGCAGCCAATCCGGACAGGGAACCTATGGCTACACCTTC. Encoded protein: CASSQSGQGTYGYTF.

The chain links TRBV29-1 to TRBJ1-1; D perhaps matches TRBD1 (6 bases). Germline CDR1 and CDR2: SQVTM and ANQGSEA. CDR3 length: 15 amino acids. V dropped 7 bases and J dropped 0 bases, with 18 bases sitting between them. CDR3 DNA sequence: TGCAGCGGTCGCCGGGTGGGACATCTGAACACTGAAGCTTTCTTT. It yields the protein CSGRRVGHLNTEAFF.

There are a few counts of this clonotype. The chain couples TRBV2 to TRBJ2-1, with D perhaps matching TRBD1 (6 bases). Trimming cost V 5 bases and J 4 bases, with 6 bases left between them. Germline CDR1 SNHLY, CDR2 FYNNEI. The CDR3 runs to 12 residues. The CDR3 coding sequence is TGTGCCAGCAGTACAGGGTACAATGAGCAGTTCTTC. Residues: CASSTGYNEQFF.

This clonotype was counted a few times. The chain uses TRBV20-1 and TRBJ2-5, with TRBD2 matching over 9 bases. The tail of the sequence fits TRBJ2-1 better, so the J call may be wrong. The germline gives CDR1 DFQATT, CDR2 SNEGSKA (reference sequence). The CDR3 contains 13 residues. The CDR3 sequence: CSAGVAGAGEQFF. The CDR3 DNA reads TGCAGTGCGGGAGTAGCGGGAGCGGGTGAGCAGTTCTTC.

CDR3 DNA: TGTGCCAGCAGCTTACAGACATCTAGCACAGATACGCAGTATTTT. Its translation is CASSLQTSSTDTQYF. The chain couples TRBV7-2 to TRBJ2-3; D unresolved. Germline CDR1 SGHTA, CDR2 FQGNSA. Trimming left V 2 bases short and J 0 bases short, with 9 bases between. The CDR3 length is 15 residues.

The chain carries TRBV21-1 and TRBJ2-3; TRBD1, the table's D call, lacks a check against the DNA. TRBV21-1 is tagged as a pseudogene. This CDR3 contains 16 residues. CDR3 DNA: TGTGCCAGCAGCAGCCCTGGGCGGGGGAGCACAGATACGCAGTATTTT. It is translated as CASSSPGRGSTDTQYF.

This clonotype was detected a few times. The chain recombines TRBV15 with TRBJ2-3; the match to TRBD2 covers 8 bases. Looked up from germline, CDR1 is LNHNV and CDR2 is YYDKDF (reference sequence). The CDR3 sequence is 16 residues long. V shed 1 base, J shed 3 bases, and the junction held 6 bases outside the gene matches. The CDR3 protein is CATSRAGTRGTDTQYF. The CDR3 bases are TGTGCCACCAGCAGAGCCGGGACTAGGGGGACAGATACGCAGTATTTT.

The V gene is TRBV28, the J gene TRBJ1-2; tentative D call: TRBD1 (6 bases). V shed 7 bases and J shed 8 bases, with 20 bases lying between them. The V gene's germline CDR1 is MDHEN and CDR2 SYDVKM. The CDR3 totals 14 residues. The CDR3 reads CASNHLTGREGYTF. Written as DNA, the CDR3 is TGTGCCAGCAACCACTTAACAGGGCGGGAAGGCTACACCTTC.

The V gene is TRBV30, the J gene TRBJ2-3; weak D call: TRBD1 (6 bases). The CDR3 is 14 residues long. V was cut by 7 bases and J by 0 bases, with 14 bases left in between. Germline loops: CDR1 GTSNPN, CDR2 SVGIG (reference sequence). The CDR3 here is CAYSTGLSTDTQYF. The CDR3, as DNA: TGTGCCTACTCGACAGGATTGAGCACAGATACGCAGTATTTT.

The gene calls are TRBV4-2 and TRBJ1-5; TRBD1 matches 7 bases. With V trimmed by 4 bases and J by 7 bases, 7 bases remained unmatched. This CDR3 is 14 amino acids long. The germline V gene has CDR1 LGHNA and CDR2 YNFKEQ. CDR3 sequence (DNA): TGTGCCAGCAGCCCGACAGGGAAGGGACAGCCCCAGCATTTT. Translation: CASSPTGKGQPQHF.

CDR3 nucleotide sequence: TGTGCCAGCAGCTCACTGCAGGGAATACAAGAGACCCAGTACTTC. Amino acid sequence: CASSSLQGIQETQYF. The V gene is TRBV7-2, the J gene TRBJ2-5; perhaps TRBD1 as D (5 bases). The CDR3 is 15 amino acids. The V and J ends lost 4 bases and 2 bases respectively, with 14 bases between them. The germline gives CDR1 SGHTA, CDR2 FQGNSA.

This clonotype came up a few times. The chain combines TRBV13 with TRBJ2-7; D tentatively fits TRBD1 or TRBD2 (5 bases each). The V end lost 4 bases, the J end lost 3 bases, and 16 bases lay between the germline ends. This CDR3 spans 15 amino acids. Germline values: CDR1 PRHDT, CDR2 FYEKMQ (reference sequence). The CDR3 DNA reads TGTGCCAGCAGCTGTGGGGCCAGGGAGATCTACGAGCAGTACTTC. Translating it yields CASSCGAREIYEQYF.

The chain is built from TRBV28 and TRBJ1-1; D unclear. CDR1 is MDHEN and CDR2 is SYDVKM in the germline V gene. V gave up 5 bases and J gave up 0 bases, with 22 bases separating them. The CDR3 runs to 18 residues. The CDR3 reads CASSGYWLVGSLNTEAFF. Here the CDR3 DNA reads TGTGCCAGCAGTGGATATTGGCTAGTGGGGTCGTTGAACACTGAAGCTTTCTTT.

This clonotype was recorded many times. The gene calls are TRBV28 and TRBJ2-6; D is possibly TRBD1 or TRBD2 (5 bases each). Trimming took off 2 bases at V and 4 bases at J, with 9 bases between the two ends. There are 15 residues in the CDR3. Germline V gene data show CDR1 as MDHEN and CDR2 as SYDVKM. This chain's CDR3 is CASSLPGTGANVLTF. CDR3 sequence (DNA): TGTGCCAGCAGTTTACCGGGGACCGGGGCCAACGTCCTGACTTTC.

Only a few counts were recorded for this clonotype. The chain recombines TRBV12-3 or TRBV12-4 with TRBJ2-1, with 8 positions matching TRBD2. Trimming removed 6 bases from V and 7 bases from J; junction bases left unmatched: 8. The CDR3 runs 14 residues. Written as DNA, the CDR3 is TGTGCCAGCAGAATAGCGGGATGGGGAAATGAGCAGTTCTTC. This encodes CASRIAGWGNEQFF.

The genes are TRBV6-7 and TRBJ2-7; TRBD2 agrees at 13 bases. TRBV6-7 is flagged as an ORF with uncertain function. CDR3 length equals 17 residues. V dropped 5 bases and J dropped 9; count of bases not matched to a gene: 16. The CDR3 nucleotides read TGTGCCAGCAGTCTTCTCCGGACTAGCGGGAGCCATGGGCGGCAGTACTTC. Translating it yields CASSLLRTSGSHGRQYF.

CDR3 sequence (DNA): TGCGCCAGCAGCCAAGGTACGGAAAGCTACGAGCAGTACTTC. It is translated as CASSQGTESYEQYF. The rearrangement uses TRBV4-1 and TRBJ2-7; D ambiguous. This CDR3 region has 14 residues. The V end lost 1 base, the J end lost 3 bases, and 10 bases lay between the germline ends. Germline V gives CDR1 MGHRA, CDR2 YSYEKL.

The CDR3: CASSSETGADTQYF. CDR3 bases: TGTGCCAGCAGCTCAGAGACAGGGGCCGATACGCAGTATTTT. The rearrangement uses TRBV7-8 and TRBJ2-3; TRBD1 matches at 8 bases. Trimming at V came to 4 bases and at J to 6 bases, leaving 6 bases not matched to a gene. Germline loops: CDR1 SGHVS, CDR2 FQNEAQ. This CDR3 has 14 residues.

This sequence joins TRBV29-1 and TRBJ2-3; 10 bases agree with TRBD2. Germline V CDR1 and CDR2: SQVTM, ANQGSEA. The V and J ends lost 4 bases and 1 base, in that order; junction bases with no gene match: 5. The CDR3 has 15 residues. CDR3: CSVVPGTSGTDTQYF. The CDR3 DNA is TGCAGCGTTGTCCCCGGGACTAGCGGCACAGATACGCAGTATTTT.

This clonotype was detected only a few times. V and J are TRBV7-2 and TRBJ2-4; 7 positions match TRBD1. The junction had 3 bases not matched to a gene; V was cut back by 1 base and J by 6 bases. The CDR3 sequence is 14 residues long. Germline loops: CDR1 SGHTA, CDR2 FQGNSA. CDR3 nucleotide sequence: TGTGCCAGCAGCTTAGAGGGGGCTGGAAACATTCAGTACTTC. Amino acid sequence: CASSLEGAGNIQYF.

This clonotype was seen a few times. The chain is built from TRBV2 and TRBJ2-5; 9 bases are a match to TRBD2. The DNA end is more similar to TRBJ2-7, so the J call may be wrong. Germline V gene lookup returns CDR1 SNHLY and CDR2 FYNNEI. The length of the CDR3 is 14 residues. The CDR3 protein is CASSGASGNYEQYF. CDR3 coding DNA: TGTGCCAGCAGTGGTGCTAGCGGGAACTACGAGCAGTACTTC.

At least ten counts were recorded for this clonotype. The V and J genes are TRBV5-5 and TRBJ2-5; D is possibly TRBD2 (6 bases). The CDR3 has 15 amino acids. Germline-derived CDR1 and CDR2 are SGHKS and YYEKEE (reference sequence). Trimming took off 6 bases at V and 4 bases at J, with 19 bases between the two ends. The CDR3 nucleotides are TGTGCCAGCACGGCGGACTATTGCTACGGAGAGACCCAGTACTTC. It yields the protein CASTADYCYGETQYF.

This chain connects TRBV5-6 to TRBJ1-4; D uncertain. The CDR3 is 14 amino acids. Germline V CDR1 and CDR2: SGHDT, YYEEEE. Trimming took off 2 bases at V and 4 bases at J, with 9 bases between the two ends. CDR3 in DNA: TGTGCCAGCAGCTTCGGACCGATTAATGAAAAACTGTTTTTT. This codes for CASSFGPINEKLFF.

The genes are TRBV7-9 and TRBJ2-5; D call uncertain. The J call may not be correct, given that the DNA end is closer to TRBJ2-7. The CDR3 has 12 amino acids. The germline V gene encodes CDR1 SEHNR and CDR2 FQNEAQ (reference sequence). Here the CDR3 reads CASSLQDAEQYF. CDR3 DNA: TGTGCCAGCAGCTTACAGGATGCCGAGCAGTACTTC.

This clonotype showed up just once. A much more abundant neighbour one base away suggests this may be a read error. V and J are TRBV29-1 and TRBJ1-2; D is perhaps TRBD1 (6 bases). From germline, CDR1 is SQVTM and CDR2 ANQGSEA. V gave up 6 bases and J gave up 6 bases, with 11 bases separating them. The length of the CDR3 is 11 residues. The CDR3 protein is CSVLGGHGYTF. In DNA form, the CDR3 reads TGCAGCGTCTTGGGGGGCCATGGCTACACCTTC.

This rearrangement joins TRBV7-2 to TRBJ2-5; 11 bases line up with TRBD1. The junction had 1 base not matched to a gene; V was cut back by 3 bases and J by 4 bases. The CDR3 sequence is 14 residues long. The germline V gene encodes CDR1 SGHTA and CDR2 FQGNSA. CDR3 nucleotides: TGTGCCAGCAGCTTCGGGACAGGGGGAGAGACCCAGTACTTC. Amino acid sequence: CASSFGTGGETQYF. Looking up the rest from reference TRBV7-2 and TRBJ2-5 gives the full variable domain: GAGVSQSPSNKVTEKGKDVELRCDPISGHTALYWYRQSLGQGLEFLIYFQGNSAPDKSGLPSDRFSAERTGGSVSTLTIQRTQQEDSAVYLCASSFGTGGETQYFGPGTRLLVL.

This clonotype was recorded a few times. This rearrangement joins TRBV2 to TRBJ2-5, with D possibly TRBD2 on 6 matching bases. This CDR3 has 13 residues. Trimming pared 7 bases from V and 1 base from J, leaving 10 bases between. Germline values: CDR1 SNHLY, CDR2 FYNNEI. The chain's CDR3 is CASNWGLQETQYF. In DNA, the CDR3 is TGTGCCAGCAACTGGGGACTCCAAGAGACCCAGTACTTC.